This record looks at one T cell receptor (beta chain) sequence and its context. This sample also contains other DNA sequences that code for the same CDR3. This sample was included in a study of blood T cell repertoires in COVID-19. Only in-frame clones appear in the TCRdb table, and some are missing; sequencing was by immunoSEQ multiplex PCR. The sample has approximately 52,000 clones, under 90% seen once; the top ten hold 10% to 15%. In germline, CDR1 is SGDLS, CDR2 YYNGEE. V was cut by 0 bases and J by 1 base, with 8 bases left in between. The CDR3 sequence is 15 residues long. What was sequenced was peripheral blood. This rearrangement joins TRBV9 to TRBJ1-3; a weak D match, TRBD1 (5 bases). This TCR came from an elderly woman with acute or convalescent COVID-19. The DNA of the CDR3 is TGTGCCAGCAGCGTAGGGCAGGGTTCTGGAAACACCATATATTTT. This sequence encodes CASSVGQGSGNTIYF.